This section outlines one T cell receptor (beta chain) sequence together with its context. The target antigen is unknown. The data were taken from a study of PD-1 blockade in classical Hodgkin lymphoma. Measured with immunoSEQ multiplex PCR; TCRdb has only the in-frame clones, and not every one. Of over 20,000 clones in the sample, approximately 89% are singletons; the top ten hold less than 15%. Overall study findings and caveats: Newly diagnosed patients were reported to start with lower TCR diversity than healthy donors. Underlying causes for the observed repertoire differences were not defined, possibly disease activity or prior therapy. Lower baseline TCR diversity marked trial partial responders and progressors.

The time point: cycle 4 day 1 (C4D1), after more than five weeks of nivolumab. Patients all relapsed after autologous stem cell transplantation, and there was variation in brentuximab vedotin exposure. The TCR originated in a human donor with classical Hodgkin lymphoma. Sequenced here: peripheral blood mononuclear cells (PBMCs), sampled before the fourth cycle of nivolumab.

In DNA form, the CDR3 reads TGTGCCAGCAGCGTAGCGGGCCTCTCCTACAATGAGCAGTTCTTC. Its translation: CASSVAGLSYNEQFF. The chain is built from TRBV9 and TRBJ2-1; D is ambiguous. CDR3 size: 15 residues. Trimming shortened V by 0 bases and J by 0 bases, and 7 bases separated the two germline ends. The germline V gene has CDR1 SGDLS and CDR2 YYNGEE.